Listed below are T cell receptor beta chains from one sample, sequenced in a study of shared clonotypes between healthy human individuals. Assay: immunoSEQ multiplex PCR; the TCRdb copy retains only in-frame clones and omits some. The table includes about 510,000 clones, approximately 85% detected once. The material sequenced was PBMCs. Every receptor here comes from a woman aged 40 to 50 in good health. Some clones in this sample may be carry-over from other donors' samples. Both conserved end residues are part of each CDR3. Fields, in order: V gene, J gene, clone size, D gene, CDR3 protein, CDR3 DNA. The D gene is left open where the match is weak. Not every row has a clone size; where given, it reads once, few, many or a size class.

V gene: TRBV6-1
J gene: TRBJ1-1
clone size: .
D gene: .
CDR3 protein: CASSEDEGRVTEAFF
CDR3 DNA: TGTGCCAGCAGTGAAGACGAAGGGAGGGTCACTGAAGCTTTCTTT

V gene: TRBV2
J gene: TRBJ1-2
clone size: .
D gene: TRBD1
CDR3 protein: CASQGGQGLSGYTF
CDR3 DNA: TGTGCCAGCCAAGGGGGACAGGGGCTCTCTGGCTACACCTTC

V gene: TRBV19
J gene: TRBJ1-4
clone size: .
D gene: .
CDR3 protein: CASSPTGTYEKLFF
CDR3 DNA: TGTGCCAGTAGCCCGACCGGGACGTATGAAAAACTGTTTTTT

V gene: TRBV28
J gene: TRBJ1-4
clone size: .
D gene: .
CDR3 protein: CASRPQGTTNEKLFF
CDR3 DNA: TGTGCCAGCAGACCCCAGGGGACAACTAATGAAAAACTGTTTTTT

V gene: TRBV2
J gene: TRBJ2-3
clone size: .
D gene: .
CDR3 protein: CASAWRLRDASTDTQYF
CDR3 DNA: TGTGCCAGCGCGTGGCGACTCCGGGACGCAAGCACAGATACGCAGTATTTT

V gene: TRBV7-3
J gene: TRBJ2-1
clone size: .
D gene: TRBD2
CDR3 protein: CASSLATSGRYNEQFF
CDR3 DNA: TGTGCCAGCAGCTTAGCGACTAGCGGGAGGTACAATGAGCAGTTCTTC

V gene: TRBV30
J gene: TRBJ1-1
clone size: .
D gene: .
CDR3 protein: CAWRGLNTEAFF
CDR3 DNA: TGTGCCTGGAGAGGGTTGAACACTGAAGCTTTCTTT

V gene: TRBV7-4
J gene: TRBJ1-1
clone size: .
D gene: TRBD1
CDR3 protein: CASRSKQGARNTEAFF
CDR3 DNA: TGTGCCAGCAGATCCAAACAGGGGGCTCGGAACACTGAAGCTTTCTTT

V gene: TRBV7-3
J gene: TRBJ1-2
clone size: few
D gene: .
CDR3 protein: CASSLLYGYTF
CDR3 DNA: TGTGCCAGCAGCTTACTTTATGGCTACACCTTC

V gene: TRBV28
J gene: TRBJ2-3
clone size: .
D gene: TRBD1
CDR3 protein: CASTGTGGPDTQYF
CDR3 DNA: TGTGCCAGCACCGGGACAGGGGGCCCAGATACGCAGTATTTT

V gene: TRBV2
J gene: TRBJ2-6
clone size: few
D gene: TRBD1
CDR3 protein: CAIGGTGSSGANVLTF
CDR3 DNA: TGTGCCATCGGCGGGACAGGAAGCTCTGGGGCCAACGTCCTGACTTTC

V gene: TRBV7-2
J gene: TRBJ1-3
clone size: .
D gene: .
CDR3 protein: CASSPGPWSSGNTIYF
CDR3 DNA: TGTGCCAGCAGCCCGGGACCGTGGAGCTCTGGAAACACCATATATTTT

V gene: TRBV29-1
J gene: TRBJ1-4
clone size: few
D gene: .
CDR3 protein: CSVEPIGGNEKLFF
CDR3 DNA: TGCAGCGTTGAGCCGATAGGTGGAAATGAAAAACTGTTTTTT

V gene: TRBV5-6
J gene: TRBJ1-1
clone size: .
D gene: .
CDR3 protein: CASSLGVNTEAFF
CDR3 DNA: TGTGCCAGCAGCTTGGGAGTGAACACTGAAGCTTTCTTT

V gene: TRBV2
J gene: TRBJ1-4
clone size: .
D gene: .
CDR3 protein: CASSVRGLTNEKLFF
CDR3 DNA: TGTGCCAGCAGCGTCCGTGGGCTAACTAATGAAAAACTGTTTTTT

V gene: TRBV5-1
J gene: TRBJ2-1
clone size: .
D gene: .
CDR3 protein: CASSLGETGHEQFF
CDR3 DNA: TGCGCCAGCAGCTTGGGGGAGACTGGGCATGAGCAGTTCTTC

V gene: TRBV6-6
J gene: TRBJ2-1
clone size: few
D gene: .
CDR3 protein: CASSDRTYNEQFF
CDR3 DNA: TGTGCCAGCAGTGACAGGACGTACAATGAGCAGTTCTTC

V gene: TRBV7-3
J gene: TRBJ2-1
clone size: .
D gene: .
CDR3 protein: CASSLEQHYNEQFF
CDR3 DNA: TGTGCCAGCAGCTTAGAACAGCACTACAATGAGCAGTTCTTC

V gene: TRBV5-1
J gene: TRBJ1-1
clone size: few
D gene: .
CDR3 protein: CASSSSGENTEAFF
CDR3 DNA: TGCGCCAGCAGCTCCTCCGGGGAGAACACTGAAGCTTTCTTT

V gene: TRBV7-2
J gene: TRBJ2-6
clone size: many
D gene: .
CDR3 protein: CASSLVISGANVLTF
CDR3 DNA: TGTGCCAGCAGCTTAGTTATCTCTGGGGCCAACGTCCTGACTTTC

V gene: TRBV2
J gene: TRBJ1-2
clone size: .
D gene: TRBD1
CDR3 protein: CASTPPAGTGAPFGYTF
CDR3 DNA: TGTGCCAGCACCCCCCCCGCTGGGACAGGGGCCCCTTTTGGCTACACCTTC

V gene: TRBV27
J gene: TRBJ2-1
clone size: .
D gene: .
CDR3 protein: CASTARANQNNEQFF
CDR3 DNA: TGTGCCAGCACCGCAAGGGCTAACCAAAACAATGAGCAGTTCTTC

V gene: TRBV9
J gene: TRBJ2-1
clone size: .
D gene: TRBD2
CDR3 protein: CASSEQGLAVVPESYNEQFF
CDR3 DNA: TGTGCCAGCAGCGAACAGGGACTAGCGGTCGTTCCGGAAAGCTACAATGAGCAGTTCTTC

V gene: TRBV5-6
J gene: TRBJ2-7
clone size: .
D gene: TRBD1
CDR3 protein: CASSSLKGAREQYF
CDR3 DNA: TGTGCCAGCAGCTCATTAAAGGGGGCGCGGGAGCAGTACTTC

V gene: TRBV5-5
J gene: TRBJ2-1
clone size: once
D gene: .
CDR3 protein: CASSLRGGTALANEQFF
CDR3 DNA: TGTGCCAGCAGCTTGCGGGGTGGAACGGCTCTGGCCAATGAGCAGTTCTTC

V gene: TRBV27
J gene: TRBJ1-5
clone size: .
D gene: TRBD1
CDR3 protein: CASSIGQGAGQPQHF
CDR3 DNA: TGTGCCAGCAGTATAGGACAGGGGGCAGGCCAGCCCCAGCATTTT

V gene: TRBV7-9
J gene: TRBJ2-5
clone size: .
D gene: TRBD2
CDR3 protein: CASSLAEREGIETQYF
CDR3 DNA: TGTGCCAGCAGCTTAGCGGAGCGGGAGGGAATTGAGACCCAGTACTTC

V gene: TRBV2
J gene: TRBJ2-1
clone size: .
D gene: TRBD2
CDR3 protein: CASISGMGYNEQFF
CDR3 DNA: TGTGCCAGCATTAGCGGGATGGGGTACAATGAGCAGTTCTTC

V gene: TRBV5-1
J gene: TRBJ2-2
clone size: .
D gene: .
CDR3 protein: CASGTVNTGELFF
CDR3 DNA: TGCGCCAGCGGGACGGTGAACACCGGGGAGCTGTTTTTT

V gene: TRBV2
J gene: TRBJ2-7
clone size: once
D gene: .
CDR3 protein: CASSETRTRVVDEQYF
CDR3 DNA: TGTGCCAGCAGTGAAACCCGGACACGGGTTGTGGATGAGCAGTACTTC

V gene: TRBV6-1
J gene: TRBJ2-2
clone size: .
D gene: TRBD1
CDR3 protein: CASSWTGSNTGELFF
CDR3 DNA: TGTGCCAGCAGCTGGACAGGCTCGAACACCGGGGAGCTGTTTTTT

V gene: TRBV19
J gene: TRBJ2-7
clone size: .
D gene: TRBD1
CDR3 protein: CASSNPGTVNEQYF
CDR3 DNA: TGTGCCAGTAGTAACCCTGGGACAGTTAACGAGCAGTACTTC

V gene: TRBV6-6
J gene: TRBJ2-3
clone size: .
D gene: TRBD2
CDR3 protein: CASSYVAGTTDTQYF
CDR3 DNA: TGTGCCAGCAGTTACGTAGCGGGGACCACAGATACGCAGTATTTT

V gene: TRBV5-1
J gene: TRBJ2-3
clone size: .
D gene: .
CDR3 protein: CASSPVSSTDTQYF
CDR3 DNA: TGCGCCAGCAGTCCGGTATCTAGCACAGATACGCAGTATTTT

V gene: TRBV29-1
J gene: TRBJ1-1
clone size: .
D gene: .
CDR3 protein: CSVEGGNTEAFF
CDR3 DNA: TGCAGCGTTGAAGGAGGTAACACTGAAGCTTTCTTT

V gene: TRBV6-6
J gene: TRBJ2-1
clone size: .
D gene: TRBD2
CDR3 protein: CASSRRPSGYNEQFF
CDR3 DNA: TGTGCCAGCAGTCGTAGGCCTAGCGGATACAATGAGCAGTTCTTC

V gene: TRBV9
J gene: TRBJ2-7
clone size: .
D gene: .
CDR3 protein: CASSVDQGPPYEQYF
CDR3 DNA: TGTGCCAGCAGCGTAGACCAGGGGCCACCATACGAGCAGTACTTC

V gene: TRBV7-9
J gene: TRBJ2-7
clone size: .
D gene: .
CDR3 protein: CASTMKDTYEQYF
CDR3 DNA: TGTGCCAGCACCATGAAAGACACCTACGAGCAGTACTTC

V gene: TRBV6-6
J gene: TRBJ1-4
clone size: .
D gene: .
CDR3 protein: CASTTRGSGREKLFF
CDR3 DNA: TGTGCCAGCACCACTCGAGGGTCGGGAAGAGAAAAACTGTTTTTT

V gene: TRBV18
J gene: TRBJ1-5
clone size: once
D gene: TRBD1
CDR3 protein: CASSPTAWTGWHSNQPQHF
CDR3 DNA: TGTGCCAGCTCACCCACCGCGTGGACAGGCTGGCATAGCAATCAGCCCCAGCATTTT

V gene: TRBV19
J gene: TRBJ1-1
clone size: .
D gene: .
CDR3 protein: CASSPGPNTEAFF
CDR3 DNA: TGTGCCAGTAGCCCCGGACCGAACACTGAAGCTTTCTTT

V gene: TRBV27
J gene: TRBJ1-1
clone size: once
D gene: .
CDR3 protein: CASSLVGKPEAFF
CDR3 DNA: TGTGCCAGCAGTTTAGTCGGCAAGCCTGAAGCTTTCTTT

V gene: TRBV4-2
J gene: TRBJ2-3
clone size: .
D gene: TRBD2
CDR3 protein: CASSPTSGIEDTQYF
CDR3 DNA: TGTGCCAGCAGCCCGACTAGCGGGATAGAAGATACGCAGTATTTT

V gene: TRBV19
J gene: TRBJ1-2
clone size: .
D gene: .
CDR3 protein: CASSIVVDSVYGYTF
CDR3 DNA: TGTGCCAGTAGTATAGTCGTGGACAGTGTATACGGCTACACCTTC

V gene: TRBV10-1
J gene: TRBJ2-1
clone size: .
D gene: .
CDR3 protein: CASSEGGRNEQFF
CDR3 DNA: TGCGCCAGCAGTGAGGGCGGGCGCAATGAGCAGTTCTTC

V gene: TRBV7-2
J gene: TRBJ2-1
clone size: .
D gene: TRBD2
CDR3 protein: CASSSGLGDYNEQFF
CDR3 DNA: TGTGCCAGCAGCTCAGGACTAGGCGACTACAATGAGCAGTTCTTC

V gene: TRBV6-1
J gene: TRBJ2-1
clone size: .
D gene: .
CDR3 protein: CASSEAGRRNEQFF
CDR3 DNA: TGTGCCAGCAGTGAAGCGGGCAGACGCAATGAGCAGTTCTTC

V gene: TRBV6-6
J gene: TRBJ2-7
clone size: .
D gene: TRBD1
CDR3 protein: CASSYRDREYEQYF
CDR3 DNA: TGTGCCAGCAGTTATCGCGACAGGGAGTACGAGCAGTACTTC

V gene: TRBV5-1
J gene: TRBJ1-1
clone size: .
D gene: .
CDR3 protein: CASSPGQLAEAFF
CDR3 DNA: TGCGCCAGCAGCCCAGGGCAATTGGCTGAAGCTTTCTTT